This is a list of T cell receptor beta chains from one sample in a study of cytomegalovirus exposure and HLA in healthy donors. Generated by immunoSEQ multiplex PCR, the TCRdb table keeps only in-frame clones and is missing some. Seen here are 150,000 to 200,000 clones, approximately 71% observed once, and the top ten hold about 1.6%. The sample consisted of PBMCs. These receptors came from a girl aged 5-17 years in good health and CMV-seronegative. Each CDR3 is given with its conserved first and last residue. The order of the fields is V gene, clone size, J gene, CDR3 protein. Size values are once, few and many counts, or a class for expanded clones, and some rows have none.

>TRBV7-8|.|TRBJ1-5
CASSYGESNQPQHF
>TRBV10-3|.|TRBJ2-3
CATGTSGATDTQYF
>TRBV11-2|.|TRBJ2-5
CASSSGQGDWETQYF
>TRBV9|.|TRBJ2-5
CASSVLAGSGETQYF
>TRBV19|.|TRBJ2-1
CASSPGGIWYNEQFF
>TRBV23-1|.|TRBJ1-3
CASSRPRVYGNTIYF
>TRBV7-9|few|TRBJ1-1
CASSLAGWNTEAFF
>TRBV5-6|once|TRBJ1-2
CASSRGGRDSPTIGYGYTF
>TRBV9|.|TRBJ1-3
CASSVDGTGNTIYF
>TRBV5-4|few|TRBJ2-7
CASSLARQMTEQYF